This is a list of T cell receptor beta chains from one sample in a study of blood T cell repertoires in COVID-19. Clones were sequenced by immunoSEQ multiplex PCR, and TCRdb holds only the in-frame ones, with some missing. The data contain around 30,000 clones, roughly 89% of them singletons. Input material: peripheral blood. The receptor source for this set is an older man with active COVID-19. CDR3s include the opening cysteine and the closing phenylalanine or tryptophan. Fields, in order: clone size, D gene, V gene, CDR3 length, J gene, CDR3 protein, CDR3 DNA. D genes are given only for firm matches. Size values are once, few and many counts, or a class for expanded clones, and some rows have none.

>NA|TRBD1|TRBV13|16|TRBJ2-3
CASSLGGYRGADTQYF
TGTGCCAGCAGCTTAGGGGGATACAGGGGTGCAGATACGCAGTATTTT
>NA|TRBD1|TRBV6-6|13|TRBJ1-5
CASTGQGNQPQHF
TGTGCCAGCACCGGACAGGGGAATCAGCCCCAGCATTTT
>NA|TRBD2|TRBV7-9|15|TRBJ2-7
CASSLVASGSYEQYF
TGTGCCAGCAGCTTAGTGGCTAGCGGGAGTTACGAGCAGTACTTC
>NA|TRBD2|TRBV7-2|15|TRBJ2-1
CASSLVSGSVNEQFF
TGTGCCAGCAGCTTAGTTAGCGGGAGTGTGAATGAGCAGTTCTTC
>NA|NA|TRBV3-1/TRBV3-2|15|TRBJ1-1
CASSQDTPGNTEAFF
TGTGCCAGCAGCCAAGACACCCCAGGGAACACTGAAGCTTTCTTT
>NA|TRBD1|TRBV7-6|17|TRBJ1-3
CASSPTRDSNSGNTIYF
TGTGCCAGCAGCCCGACCCGGGACAGCAACTCTGGAAACACCATATATTTT
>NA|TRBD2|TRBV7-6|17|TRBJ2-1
CASSFPRLAGGPGEQFF
TGTGCCAGCAGCTTTCCCCGACTAGCGGGAGGGCCGGGTGAGCAGTTCTTC
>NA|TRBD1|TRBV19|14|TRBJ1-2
CASRRQGEVYGYTF
TGTGCCAGTCGCCGACAGGGGGAAGTCTATGGCTACACCTTC
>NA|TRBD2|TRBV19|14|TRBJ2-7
CASSYGLAGGTQYF
TGTGCCAGTAGCTACGGACTAGCGGGGGGAACGCAGTACTTC
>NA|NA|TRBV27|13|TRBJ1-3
CASSFTRGDTIYF
TGTGCCAGCAGTTTCACGAGAGGAGACACCATATATTTT
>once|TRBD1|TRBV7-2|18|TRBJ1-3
CASSLAWDRGGSGNTIYF
TGTGCCAGCAGCTTAGCGTGGGACAGGGGAGGCTCTGGAAACACCATATATTTT